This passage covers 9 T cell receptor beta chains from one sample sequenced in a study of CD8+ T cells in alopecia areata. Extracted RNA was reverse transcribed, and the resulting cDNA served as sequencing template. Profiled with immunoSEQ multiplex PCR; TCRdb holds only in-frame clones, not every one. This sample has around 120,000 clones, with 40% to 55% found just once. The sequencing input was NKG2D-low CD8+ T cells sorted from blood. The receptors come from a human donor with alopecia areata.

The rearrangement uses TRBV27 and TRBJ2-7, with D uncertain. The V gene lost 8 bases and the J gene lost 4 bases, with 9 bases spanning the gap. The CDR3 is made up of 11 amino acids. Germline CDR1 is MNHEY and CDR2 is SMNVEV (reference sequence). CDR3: CASVFPYEQYF. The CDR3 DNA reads TGTGCCAGCGTCTTCCCGTACGAGCAGTACTTC.

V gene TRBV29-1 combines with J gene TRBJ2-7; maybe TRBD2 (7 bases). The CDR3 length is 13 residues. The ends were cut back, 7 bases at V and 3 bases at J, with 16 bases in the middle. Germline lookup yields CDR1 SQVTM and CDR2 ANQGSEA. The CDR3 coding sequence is TGCAGCGCGCGGGGGCTGAAGAACTACGAGCAGTACTTC. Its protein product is CSARGLKNYEQYF.

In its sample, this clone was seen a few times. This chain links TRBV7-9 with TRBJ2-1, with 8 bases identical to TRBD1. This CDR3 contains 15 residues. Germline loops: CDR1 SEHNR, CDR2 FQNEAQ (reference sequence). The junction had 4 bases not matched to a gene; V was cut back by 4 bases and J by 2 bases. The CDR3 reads CASSYGTGAYNEQFF. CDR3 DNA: TGTGCCAGCAGCTATGGGACAGGTGCCTACAATGAGCAGTTCTTC.

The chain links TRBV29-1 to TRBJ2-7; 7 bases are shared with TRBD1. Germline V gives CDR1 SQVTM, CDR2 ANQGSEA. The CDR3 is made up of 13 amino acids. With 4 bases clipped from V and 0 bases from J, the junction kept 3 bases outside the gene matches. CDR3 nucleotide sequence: TGCAGCGTTGCTACAGGGGTCTCCTACGAGCAGTACTTC. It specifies CSVATGVSYEQYF.

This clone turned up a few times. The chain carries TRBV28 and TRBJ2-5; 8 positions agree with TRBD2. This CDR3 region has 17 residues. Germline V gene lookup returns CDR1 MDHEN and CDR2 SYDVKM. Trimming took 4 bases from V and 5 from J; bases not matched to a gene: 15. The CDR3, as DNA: TGTGCCAGCAGTTCCCGGGGTAGCGGGGACCCCTTGGAGACCCAGTACTTC. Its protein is CASSSRGSGDPLETQYF.

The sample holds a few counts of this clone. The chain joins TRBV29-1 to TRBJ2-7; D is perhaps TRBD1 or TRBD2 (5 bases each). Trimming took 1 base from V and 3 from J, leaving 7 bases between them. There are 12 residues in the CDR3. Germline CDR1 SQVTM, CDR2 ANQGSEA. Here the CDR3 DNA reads TGCAGCGTTGAAGTTGGGGGCTACGAGCAGTACTTC. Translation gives CSVEVGGYEQYF.

CDR3 residues: CAWRGTSGHHEQFF. The CDR3, as DNA: TGTGCCTGGAGAGGGACTAGCGGGCACCATGAGCAGTTCTTC. The rearrangement links TRBV30 to TRBJ2-1; 12 bases are shared with TRBD2. The junction had 5 bases not matched to a gene; V was cut back by 3 bases and J by 8 bases. Germline CDR1 reads GTSNPN; CDR2 reads SVGIG (reference sequence). The CDR3 runs 14 residues.

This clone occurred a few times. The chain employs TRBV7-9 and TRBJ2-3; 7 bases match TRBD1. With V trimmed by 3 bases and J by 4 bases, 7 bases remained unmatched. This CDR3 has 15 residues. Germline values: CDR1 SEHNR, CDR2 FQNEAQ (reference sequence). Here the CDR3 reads CASSFAGGSADTQYF. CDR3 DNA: TGTGCCAGCAGCTTCGCAGGGGGAAGCGCAGATACGCAGTATTTT.

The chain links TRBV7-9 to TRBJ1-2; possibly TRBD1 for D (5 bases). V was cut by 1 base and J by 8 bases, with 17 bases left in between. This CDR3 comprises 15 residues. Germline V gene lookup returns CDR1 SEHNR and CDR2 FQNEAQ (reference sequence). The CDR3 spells CASSLGTPDGGGYTF. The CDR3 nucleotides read TGTGCCAGCAGCTTAGGGACACCTGATGGAGGAGGCTACACCTTC.